These T cell receptor beta chains were read from a single sample in a study of graft-versus-host responses after intestinal transplantation. Produced via immunoSEQ multiplex PCR; TCRdb's table is partial and in-frame only. The repertoire holds under 140,000 clones, with approximately 92% as singletons. For these receptors, no antigen is known. The sample consisted of unstimulated CD8+ T cells sorted from spleen or lymph node cells, taken before intestinal transplant. The receptors come from a human donor who received an intestinal transplant. CDR3s include the opening cysteine and the closing phenylalanine or tryptophan. The D gene is left open where the match is weak. Expanded clones get a size class; other rows say once, few or many, or leave the size out.

CASSQIAGGRLNEQFF,TGTGCCAGCAGCCAGATAGCGGGAGGGCGTCTCAATGAGCAGTTCTTC,TRBV7-2,.,16,TRBD2,TRBJ2-1
CASSSHREYEQYF,TGTGCCAGCAGTTCGCACAGGGAGTACGAGCAGTACTTC,TRBV27,.,13,.,TRBJ2-7
CASSVNRGTGANVLTF,TGTGCCAGCAGCGTTAACAGGGGGACTGGGGCCAACGTCCTGACTTTC,TRBV9,.,16,TRBD1,TRBJ2-6
CASSFSGSPGNEQFF,TGTGCCAGCAGTTTTAGCGGGAGCCCTGGGAATGAGCAGTTCTTC,TRBV6-5,.,15,TRBD2,TRBJ2-1
CASSYSAGEDRAQYF,TGTGCCAGCAGTTACTCGGCAGGGGAGGATAGGGCCCAGTACTTC,TRBV6-5,once,15,.,TRBJ2-5
CASSFDGGRIYEQYF,TGTGCCAGCAGTTTCGATGGAGGGCGGATCTACGAGCAGTACTTC,TRBV6-5,.,15,.,TRBJ2-7
CSGKTGGKCYEQYF,TGCAGCGGCAAGACAGGGGGGAAGTGCTACGAGCAGTACTTC,TRBV29-1,.,14,TRBD1,TRBJ2-7
CASSPYRGLGTGELFF,TGTGCTAGCAGCCCCTACAGGGGGCTGGGCACCGGGGAGCTGTTTTTT,TRBV7-7,.,16,TRBD1,TRBJ2-2
CASSGQAKGLAGLDTQYF,TGCGCCAGCAGTGGGCAAGCCAAGGGACTAGCGGGTTTGGATACGCAGTATTTT,TRBV10-2,.,18,TRBD2,TRBJ2-3
CASSQVMAGGYFDNEQFF,TGTGCCAGCAGCCAAGTAATGGCGGGAGGGTACTTTGACAATGAGCAGTTCTTC,TRBV4-2,.,18,TRBD2,TRBJ2-1
CASSQDWREALYEQFF,TGTGCCAGCAGCCAAGATTGGCGGGAGGCCCTCTATGAGCAGTTCTTC,TRBV14,.,16,TRBD2,TRBJ2-1
CASSLHGNTNNEQFF,TGTGCCAGCAGTTTGCACGGGAACACCAACAATGAGCAGTTCTTC,TRBV27,.,15,.,TRBJ2-1
CASSSTASGGETQYF,TGTGCCAGCAGTTCGACAGCGAGCGGGGGGGAGACCCAGTACTTC,TRBV27,.,15,TRBD2,TRBJ2-5
CASSEPRFSYQPQHF,TGTGCCAGCAGTGAACCCAGGTTTAGTTATCAGCCCCAGCATTTT,TRBV6-1,.,15,.,TRBJ1-5
CASSLERGQSGEKNTEAFF,TGTGCCAGCAGCTTAGAGAGGGGCCAGTCGGGGGAGAAGAACACTGAAGCTTTCTTT,TRBV7-9,.,19,.,TRBJ1-1
CASSQPRTSGSGGQFF,TGCGCCAGCAGCCAACCCAGGACTAGCGGGAGCGGGGGGCAGTTCTTC,TRBV4-1,once,16,TRBD2,TRBJ2-1
CSVGRSGGYGYTF,TGCAGCGTTGGGCGATCCGGAGGCTATGGCTACACCTTC,TRBV29-1,.,13,.,TRBJ1-2
CASSEALTPGNTIYF,TGTGCCAGCAGTGAAGCCCTTACCCCTGGAAACACCATATATTTT,TRBV6-1,.,15,.,TRBJ1-3
CASSASGNLDYEQYF,TGTGCCAGTAGTGCTAGCGGGAATCTGGACTACGAGCAGTACTTC,TRBV19,.,15,TRBD2,TRBJ2-7
CASRYRTGSNEQFF,TGTGCCAGCAGATACCGGACAGGATCCAATGAGCAGTTCTTC,TRBV28,.,14,TRBD1,TRBJ2-1
CASSGQNHSYEQYF,TGTGCCAGCAGTGGGCAAAACCACTCCTACGAGCAGTACTTC,TRBV13,.,14,.,TRBJ2-7
CAWSELAGGDMEQYF,TGTGCCTGGAGTGAGCTAGCGGGGGGAGATATGGAGCAGTACTTC,TRBV30,.,15,TRBD2,TRBJ2-5
CASSSTGGGGGELFF,TGTGCCAGCAGCTCTACAGGGGGCGGTGGCGGGGAGCTGTTTTTT,TRBV7-8,.,15,TRBD1,TRBJ2-2
CASSARQGSGEQYF,TGTGCCAGCAGTGCCCGACAGGGATCGGGCGAGCAGTACTTC,TRBV6-6,.,14,TRBD1,TRBJ2-7
CAPPVIDNEQFF,TGTGCCCCTCCCGTGATCGACAATGAGCAGTTCTTC,TRBV5-8,.,12,.,TRBJ2-1
CARGLQPYEQYF,TGTGCCAGGGGACTTCAACCCTACGAGCAGTACTTC,TRBV13,.,12,.,TRBJ2-7
CASSESGYNEQFF,TGCGCCAGCAGTGAGTCTGGGTACAATGAGCAGTTCTTC,TRBV10-2,.,13,.,TRBJ2-1
CASSLGQGDNSPLHF,TGCGCCAGCAGCCTCGGACAGGGAGATAATTCACCCCTCCACTTT,TRBV4-1,once,15,TRBD1,TRBJ1-6
CASRSPGLAGEGSNEQFF,TGTGCCAGCAGATCTCCGGGACTAGCGGGAGAGGGGAGCAATGAGCAGTTCTTC,TRBV27,.,18,TRBD2,TRBJ2-1
CASSAGWVTEAFF,TGTGCCAGCAGTGCAGGGTGGGTCACTGAAGCTTTCTTT,TRBV27,.,13,.,TRBJ1-1
CSARGDNEQFF,TGCAGTGCTAGAGGGGACAATGAGCAGTTCTTC,TRBV20-1,.,11,.,TRBJ2-1
CASSGLSNYGYTF,TGTGCCAGCAGCGGACTCTCTAACTATGGCTACACCTTC,TRBV13,.,13,.,TRBJ1-2
CASLRTVHLYTEAFF,TGTGCCAGTTTAAGGACAGTCCACCTTTACACTGAAGCTTTCTTT,TRBV19,.,15,.,TRBJ1-1
CASSLVEGLPTGELFF,TGTGCCAGCAGCTTAGTTGAGGGACTACCCACCGGGGAGCTGTTTTTT,TRBV11-2,.,16,TRBD2,TRBJ2-2
CASSPTGGRVDTQYF,TGTGCCAGCAGCCCCACGGGAGGGCGCGTAGATACGCAGTATTTT,TRBV9,.,15,TRBD2,TRBJ2-3
CASSSSGSSSYEQYF,TGTGCCAGCAGTTCTAGCGGTTCTAGCTCCTACGAGCAGTACTTC,TRBV6-5,.,15,TRBD2,TRBJ2-7
CASSLAPPGQGHEQYF,TGCGCCAGCAGCTTGGCCCCACCCGGACAGGGCCACGAGCAGTACTTC,TRBV5-1,.,16,TRBD1,TRBJ2-7
CASSDNPAGGSPYNEQFF,TGTGCCAGCAGTGATAACCCAGCGGGAGGAAGCCCCTACAATGAGCAGTTCTTC,TRBV2,.,18,TRBD2,TRBJ2-1
CASSFTGGGLYEQYF,TGTGCCAGCAGCTTTACAGGGGGAGGCCTTTACGAGCAGTACTTC,TRBV7-9,.,15,TRBD1,TRBJ2-7
CASSPAGNTIYF,TGTGCCAGCAGTCCCGCTGGAAACACCATATATTTT,TRBV6-5,.,12,.,TRBJ1-3
CASSLRTGGNTGELFF,TGTGCCAGCAGTTTGCGGACAGGGGGGAACACCGGGGAGCTGTTTTTT,TRBV27,.,16,TRBD1,TRBJ2-2
CASSTSGQGDYGYTF,TGTGCCAGTAGTACCTCGGGACAGGGGGACTATGGCTACACCTTC,TRBV19,.,15,TRBD1,TRBJ1-2
CASRGQGALYGGANVPTF,TGTGCCAGCAGAGGACAGGGGGCACTTTACGGCGGGGCCAACGTCCCGACTTTC,TRBV27,.,18,TRBD1,TRBJ2-6
CASTRITRQLQGGNEKLFF,TGTGCCAGCACCCGGATCACTCGCCAACTACAGGGAGGAAATGAAAAACTGTTTTTT,TRBV21-1,.,19,.,TRBJ1-4
CASSIVLSGQNIQYF,TGTGCCAGTAGTATAGTGCTATCAGGGCAAAACATTCAGTACTTC,TRBV19,.,15,.,TRBJ2-4
CASSQDGGAGSEAFF,TGCGCCAGCAGCCAAGACGGGGGGGCAGGGTCTGAAGCTTTCTTT,TRBV4-1,.,15,.,TRBJ1-1
CASSVLGTGADTQYF,TGTGCCAGCAGCGTGCTTGGGACAGGGGCAGATACGCAGTATTTT,TRBV9,.,15,TRBD1,TRBJ2-3
CASSRRDRGPPGELFF,TGTGCCAGCAGCCGCCGGGACAGGGGGCCCCCCGGGGAGCTGTTTTTT,TRBV14,.,16,TRBD1,TRBJ2-2